The present T cell receptor beta chain was sequenced within a study of control samples from healthy donors and cancer patients. Here immunoSEQ multiplex PCR was the method, and the copy in TCRdb shows in-frame clones only, minus some. The sample holds 35,000 to 55,000 clones; 65% to 80% are singletons and the top ten take over 15%. Trimming pared 0 bases from V and 2 bases from J, leaving 8 bases between. This CDR3 is 14 amino acids long. Germline V gene lookup returns CDR1 MNHEY and CDR2 SMNVEV (reference sequence). The specimen was formalin-fixed, paraffin-embedded tissue. This sequence was found in a male donor with melanoma. This chain links TRBV27 with TRBJ2-7; D may be TRBD2 (5 bases). CDR3 nucleotides: TGTGCCAGCAGTTTATCCGGAGGTACCTACGAGCAGTACTTC. Translating gives CASSLSGGTYEQYF.